The rows below give T cell receptor beta chains drawn from one sample of a study of T cell responses to AZD1222 COVID-19 vaccine. The repertoire was sequenced with immunoSEQ multiplex PCR; TCRdb's copy has only in-frame clones and lacks some. The repertoire includes under 200,000 clones, less than 95% of them detected once, and about 1.6% sits in the top ten. This material consisted of peripheral blood, taken on day 0 of AZD1222 vaccination. These receptors were collected from an adult in good health. CDR3s include the opening cysteine and the closing phenylalanine or tryptophan. D genes are given only for firm matches. Size is stated for part of the rows, as once, few or many counts, or as a class when the clone is expanded.

v_call	j_call	d_call	clone_size	cdr3_nt	cdr3_aa
TRBV6-5	TRBJ2-3	-	-	TGTGCCAGCAGTTTACGGGGGACCAGCGATACGCAGTATTTT	CASSLRGTSDTQYF
TRBV4-3	TRBJ1-2	-	-	TGCGCCAGCAGCCGGACAGAAACTAACTATGGCTACACCTTC	CASSRTETNYGYTF
TRBV7-2	TRBJ2-7	-	-	TGTGCCAGCAGCAGAGGACAGTACTACGAGCAGTACTTC	CASSRGQYYEQYF
TRBV7-3	TRBJ1-5	-	-	TGTGCCAGCAGCTCCGGACAACCACTCAATCAGCCCCAGCATTTT	CASSSGQPLNQPQHF
TRBV4-1	TRBJ1-6	TRBD1	-	TGCGCCAGCAGCCAAGACCTTGGACAGGGGGATTCACCCCTCCACTTT	CASSQDLGQGDSPLHF
TRBV6-5	TRBJ1-1	-	-	TGTGCCAGCATACAATCCCGGGGGCACACTGAAGCTTTCTTT	CASIQSRGHTEAFF
TRBV28	TRBJ2-3	TRBD2	once	TGTGCCAGCAGGAGCGGGGGGATAGGCACAGATACGCAGTATTTT	CASRSGGIGTDTQYF
TRBV19	TRBJ1-6	-	-	TGTGCCAGTAGTATGGATAGTCACTATAATTCACCCCTCCACTTT	CASSMDSHYNSPLHF
TRBV19	TRBJ1-5	-	once	TGTGCCAGTAGTTACAGAGGGGACAGCAATCAGCCCCAGCATTTT	CASSYRGDSNQPQHF
TRBV7-3	TRBJ1-6	-	-	TGTGCCAGCAGCTTAGGGAGGACGGGGTTGAGTTCACCCCTCCACTTT	CASSLGRTGLSSPLHF
TRBV18	TRBJ2-1	-	-	TGTGCCAGTATACAGGGTACCTCCTACAATGAGCAGTTCTTC	CASIQGTSYNEQFF
TRBV28	TRBJ1-1	TRBD1	once	TGTGCCAGCAGTTTGCAGGGGGCGTCTGAAGCTTTCTTT	CASSLQGASEAFF
TRBV7-9	TRBJ1-6	TRBD1	-	TGTGCCAGCAGCGTTGAAACAGGGGGATCACCCCTCCACTTT	CASSVETGGSPLHF
TRBV5-8	TRBJ1-5	TRBD1	-	TGTGCCAGCAGCTTAGGGCAGGGGGATCAGCCCCAGCATTTT	CASSLGQGDQPQHF
TRBV7-2	TRBJ1-2	TRBD1	-	TGTGCCAGCAGCTCGACAGGGGGCGCCTATGGCTACACCTTC	CASSSTGGAYGYTF
TRBV24-1	TRBJ1-2	TRBD1	-	TGTGCCACCAGTGATCAGCCGACAGGGGGCGAACTTAACTATGGCTACACCTTC	CATSDQPTGGELNYGYTF
TRBV6-6	TRBJ1-6	-	-	TGTGCCAGCAGCCTAGAGCCGGGGGGTCCCCTCCACTTT	CASSLEPGGPLHF
TRBV7-9	TRBJ1-5	TRBD1	-	TGTGCCAGCAGCTCCACCGACAGGGGGCTTTTTGAGCCCCAGCATTTT	CASSSTDRGLFEPQHF
TRBV2	TRBJ2-6	-	-	TGTGCCAGCAGTGGAGGCCCCTTGTGGGGGGGCCACTCTGGGGCCAACGTCCTGACTTTC	CASSGGPLWGGHSGANVLTF
TRBV27	TRBJ1-5	-	-	TGTGCCAGCAGTTTTCTAGGGGGAGGTCAGCCCCAGCATTTT	CASSFLGGGQPQHF
TRBV18	TRBJ1-1	-	-	TGTGCCAGCTCACCCGGCAGGGCGAACACTGAAGCTTTCTTT	CASSPGRANTEAFF
TRBV11-2	TRBJ1-2	-	-	TGTGCCAGCCGCACCTTGGTGCAGAAAAACTATGGCTACACCTTC	CASRTLVQKNYGYTF
TRBV6-5	TRBJ2-7	TRBD1	-	TGTGCCAGCTTAAGACAGGGGGGTTTCTACGAGCAGTACTTC	CASLRQGGFYEQYF
TRBV5-1	TRBJ1-4	TRBD1	-	TGCGCCAGCACAGGGGGCACGAGTGAAAAACTGTTTTTT	CASTGGTSEKLFF
TRBV4-3	TRBJ2-5	TRBD2	-	TGCGCCAGCAGCCAAGGGGGGACTAGCGGGGAAGAGACCCAGTACTTC	CASSQGGTSGEETQYF
TRBV18	TRBJ1-1	-	-	TGTGCCAGCTCACCACCGTTATCTGAGAGTCCTGAAGCTTTCTTT	CASSPPLSESPEAFF
TRBV12-3/TRBV12-4	TRBJ1-2	-	-	TGTGCCAGCAGTCCCTCCGAGGACTATGGCTACACCTTC	CASSPSEDYGYTF
TRBV9	TRBJ1-3	-	-	TGTGCCAGCAGCGTTACCAGGGATGCCTCTGGAAACACCATATATTTT	CASSVTRDASGNTIYF
TRBV5-1	TRBJ2-3	-	once	TGCGCCAGCAGCGGCTCGCAAGGGCGGTGGGCAGATACGCAGTATTTT	CASSGSQGRWADTQYF
TRBV23-1	TRBJ2-1	TRBD2	-	TGCGCCAGCAGTAAAAAGGTACTAGCGGGGGAGAATAGAGCATCCTACAATGAGCAGTTCTTC	CASSKKVLAGENRASYNEQFF
TRBV6-5	TRBJ2-2	TRBD1	-	TGTGCCAGCAGTTACTCGGGACAGTCCACCGGGGAGCTGTTTTTT	CASSYSGQSTGELFF
TRBV2	TRBJ1-5	-	-	TGTGCCAGCAGTGGATACCGGGGATCGCATAGCAATCAGCCCCAGCATTTT	CASSGYRGSHSNQPQHF
TRBV18	TRBJ1-2	-	-	TGTGCCAGCTCACCTGACACCTCTAACTATGGCTACACCTTC	CASSPDTSNYGYTF
TRBV5-6	TRBJ1-2	TRBD1	-	TGTGCCAGCAGACTTTCCGGGACAGGGGGCCACTATGGCTACACCTTC	CASRLSGTGGHYGYTF
TRBV28	TRBJ1-2	TRBD1	-	TGTGCCAGCAGTACGGACAGGGGGCTGGGCTACACCTTC	CASSTDRGLGYTF
TRBV6-5	TRBJ1-1	-	-	TGTGCCAGCAGTTACTTGGCTATGAACACTGAAGCTTTCTTT	CASSYLAMNTEAFF
TRBV6-5	TRBJ2-2	TRBD1	-	TGTGCCAGCAGGAACAGGGGGAGGAACACCGGGGAGCTGTTTTTT	CASRNRGRNTGELFF
TRBV19	TRBJ1-5	-	-	TGTGCCAGCCTTGGGGGGGGGTATTACAATCAGCCCCAGCATTTT	CASLGGGYYNQPQHF
TRBV11-3	TRBJ2-6	-	-	TGTGCCAGCAGCGCTGGACTGAGCCCGCGCTCTGGGGCCAACGTCCTGACTTTC	CASSAGLSPRSGANVLTF
TRBV15	TRBJ1-2	-	-	TGTGCCACCAGCGGGGGGATGGACTATGGCTACACCTTC	CATSGGMDYGYTF
TRBV19	TRBJ1-1	-	-	TGTGCCAGTAGTCGGGGGCCTGGGGGAGACACTGAAGCTTTCTTT	CASSRGPGGDTEAFF
TRBV7-9	TRBJ1-5	TRBD1	-	TGTGCCAGCAGCTGGACAGGGGATGATCAGCCCCAGCATTTT	CASSWTGDDQPQHF
TRBV9	TRBJ2-7	TRBD1	-	TGTGCCGGGCCCCCAGGACAGGACTCCTACGAGCAGTACTTC	CAGPPGQDSYEQYF
TRBV9	TRBJ2-1	-	-	TGTGCCAGCAGCGTAGGTAATAGGCCGGTCAATGAGCAGTTCTTC	CASSVGNRPVNEQFF
TRBV7-7	TRBJ2-3	-	few	TGTGCTAGCAGCTTAGGCAGGGAGGATACGCAGTATTTT	CASSLGREDTQYF
TRBV9	TRBJ2-7	-	-	TGTGCCAGCAGCGAGCAGGGTTTCAATTCTGTGCAGTACTTC	CASSEQGFNSVQYF
TRBV5-1	TRBJ2-1	-	-	TGCGCCAGCAGCTTGGGAGGGACAAGTAATGAGCAGTTCTTC	CASSLGGTSNEQFF
TRBV27	TRBJ1-5	-	-	TGTGCCAGCAGTTTACTGCGGGACATCGGCCAAAAGCCCCAGCATTTT	CASSLLRDIGQKPQHF
TRBV7-2	TRBJ1-6	TRBD1	-	TGTGCCAGCAGCTATCGGGACAGGGATTCACCCCTCCACTTT	CASSYRDRDSPLHF